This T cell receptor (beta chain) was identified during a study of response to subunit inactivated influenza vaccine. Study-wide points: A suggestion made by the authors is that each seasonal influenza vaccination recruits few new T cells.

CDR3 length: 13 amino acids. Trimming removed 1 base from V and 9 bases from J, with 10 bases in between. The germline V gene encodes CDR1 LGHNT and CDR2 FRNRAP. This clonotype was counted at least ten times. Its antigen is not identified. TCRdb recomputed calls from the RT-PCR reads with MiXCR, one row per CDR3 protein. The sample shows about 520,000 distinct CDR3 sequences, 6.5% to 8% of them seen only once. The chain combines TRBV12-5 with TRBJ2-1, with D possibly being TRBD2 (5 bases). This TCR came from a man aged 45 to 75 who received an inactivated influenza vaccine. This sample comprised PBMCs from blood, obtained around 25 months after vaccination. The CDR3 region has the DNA TGTGCTAGTGGTTTGGACGGGGTAGGTGAGCAGTTCTTC. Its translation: CASGLDGVGEQFF.